Presented here are 25 T cell receptor beta chains from one specimen sequenced in a study of blood T cell repertoires in COVID-19. Generated by immunoSEQ multiplex PCR, the TCRdb table keeps only in-frame clones and is missing some. Of about 310,000 clones listed, around 89% are singletons. Sequencing was done on a sample of peripheral blood. The receptors here all came from a woman in her 40s with COVID-19, enrolled during active disease.

This CDR3 is CASSLLWDRGRGYGYTF. The CDR3 DNA reads TGTGCCAGCAGTTTACTATGGGACAGGGGGCGGGGCTATGGCTACACCTTC. The rearrangement links TRBV27 to TRBJ1-2; TRBD1 agrees at 12 bases. CDR1 and CDR2 (germline): MNHEY, SMNVEV (reference sequence). Unmatched junction bases numbered 8, after V lost 2 bases and J lost 4 bases. This CDR3 has 17 residues.

The rearrangement joins TRBV6-5 to TRBJ2-7, with D tentatively TRBD1 (5 bases). This CDR3 spans 15 amino acids. V shed 8 bases and J shed 3 bases, with 20 bases lying between them. Germline loops: CDR1 MNHEY, CDR2 SVGAGI. The CDR3 loop is CASQGRASPNYEQYF. CDR3 in DNA: TGTGCCAGCCAGGGTCGGGCGAGTCCCAACTACGAGCAGTACTTC.

The V gene is TRBV5-4, the J gene TRBJ2-1; 13 bases map to TRBD2. After removal of 4 bases from V and 5 bases from J, the junction contained 12 bases not matched to a gene. This CDR3 has 18 amino acids. Germline CDR1 is SGHNT and CDR2 is YYREEE (reference sequence). The DNA for the CDR3 is TGTGCCAGCAGCCCACCGGGACTAGCGGGGAGGAACCACAATGAGCAGTTCTTC. As protein: CASSPPGLAGRNHNEQFF.

This chain connects TRBV11-1 to TRBJ2-1, with 8 nucleotides matching TRBD2. Germline V gives CDR1 SGHAT, CDR2 FQDESV (reference sequence). The CDR3 has 16 amino acids. V lost 1 base, J lost 0 bases, and 2 bases stayed unmatched. This CDR3 is CASSLGSGASYNEQFF. The DNA for the CDR3 is TGTGCCAGCAGCTTAGGTAGCGGGGCCTCCTACAATGAGCAGTTCTTC.

The rearrangement links TRBV5-1 to TRBJ1-6; tentative D call: TRBD1 (5 bases). The V and J ends lost 0 bases and 10 bases respectively, with 14 bases between them. The V gene's germline CDR1 is SGHRS and CDR2 YFSETQ. The CDR3 extends over 15 amino acids. CDR3 nucleotides: TGCGCCAGCAGCTTGGGGGGCCAGGGTGAGTCACCCCTCCACTTT. Its protein product is CASSLGGQGESPLHF. The variable domain in full, completed from reference TRBV5-1 and TRBJ1-6, reads KAGVTQTPRYLIKTRGQQVTLSCSPISGHRSVSWYQQTPGQGLQFLFEYFSETQRNKGNFPGRFSGRQFSNSRSEMNVSTLELGDSALYLCASSLGGQGESPLHFGNGTRLTVT.

The CDR3 sequence is CATSDSRSNQPQHF. For the CDR3, the DNA is TGTGCCACCAGTGATTCGAGGAGCAATCAGCCCCAGCATTTT. V usage is TRBV24-1 and J usage is TRBJ1-5; D uncertain. Trimming pared 2 bases from V and 1 base from J, leaving 5 bases between. Germline CDR1 is KGHDR and CDR2 is SFDVKD. This CDR3 contains 14 residues.

This sequence joins TRBV18 and TRBJ2-5; 10 positions match TRBD1. The junction had 11 bases not matched to a gene; V was cut back by 0 bases and J by 4 bases. From germline, CDR1 is KGHSH and CDR2 LQKENI. The CDR3 loop spans 18 amino acids. The DNA for the CDR3 is TGTGCCAGCTCACCACCTGCCTCTGAGACAGGGGGCGCAGAGACCCAGTACTTC. As protein: CASSPPASETGGAETQYF. Combining the CDR3 with reference TRBV18 and TRBJ2-5 gives the whole variable domain NAGVMQNPRHLVRRRGQEARLRCSPMKGHSHVYWYRQLPEEGLKFMVYLQKENIIDESGMPKERFSAEFPKEGPSILRIQQVVRGDSAAYFCASSPPASETGGAETQYFGPGTRLLVL.

This chain links TRBV5-6 with TRBJ2-7, with 9 bases matching TRBD1. V trimming: 4 bases; J trimming: 3 bases; junction bases outside the gene matches: 8. The V gene's germline CDR1 is SGHDT and CDR2 YYEEEE. CDR3 length: 15 amino acids. The CDR3 DNA is TGTGCCAGCAGCAAGACAGGGGGGAGCCTCTACGAGCAGTACTTC. Translated: CASSKTGGSLYEQYF. Full variable domain (missing parts from reference TRBV5-6 and TRBJ2-7): DAGVTQSPTHLIKTRGQQVTLRCSPKSGHDTVSWYQQALGQGPQFIFQYYEEEERQRGNFPDRFSGHQFPNYSSELNVNALLLGDSALYLCASSKTGGSLYEQYFGPGTRLTVT.

The chain has TRBV13 and TRBJ2-5; D might be TRBD1 (5 bases). Germline CDR1 reads PRHDT; CDR2 reads FYEKMQ (reference sequence). V shed 1 base and J shed 7 bases, with 13 bases lying between them. This CDR3 region has 14 residues. In DNA form, the CDR3 reads TGTGCCAGCAGCTTAGAGGGGCGCCGAGTGACCCAGTACTTC. As protein: CASSLEGRRVTQYF.

V usage is TRBV7-9 and J usage is TRBJ1-5; maybe TRBD1 (5 bases). This CDR3 is built from 15 residues. V was clipped by 1 base and J by 4 bases, with 11 bases between them. Looked up from germline, CDR1 is SEHNR and CDR2 is FQNEAQ (reference sequence). The CDR3 spells CASSLEEGRNQPQHF. Written as DNA, the CDR3 is TGTGCCAGCAGCTTAGAAGAGGGGAGGAATCAGCCCCAGCATTTT.

The V gene is TRBV27, the J gene TRBJ1-6; D is perhaps TRBD1 (6 bases). V dropped 4 bases and J dropped 8 bases, with 9 bases sitting between them. CDR1 and CDR2 (germline): MNHEY, SMNVEV (reference sequence). The CDR3 is 13 residues long. This CDR3 is CASSYRTDSPLHF. As DNA, the CDR3 is TGTGCCAGCAGTTACAGGACAGATTCACCCCTCCACTTT.

The chain is built from TRBV9 and TRBJ1-1, with TRBD1 identical over 7 bases. The ends lost 3 bases at V and 6 bases at J; junction bases unmatched: 17. The CDR3 extends over 17 amino acids. Per the germline V gene, CDR1 is SGDLS and CDR2 is YYNGEE. CDR3 amino acids: CASSASVFSGTVPEAFF. The CDR3 DNA sequence: TGTGCCAGCAGCGCGTCGGTCTTCTCCGGGACAGTCCCTGAAGCTTTCTTT.

V is TRBV2 and J is TRBJ2-1; TRBD2 agrees at 9 bases. In germline, CDR1 is SNHLY, CDR2 FYNNEI. V shed 7 bases, J shed 9 bases, and the junction held 13 bases outside the gene matches. The CDR3 is 15 amino acids. DNA for the CDR3: TGTGCCAGCACCGACGTTGCGGGAGGGCCGGGTGAGCAGTTCTTC. Its translation is CASTDVAGGPGEQFF.

The chain employs TRBV28 and TRBJ1-2, with D tentatively TRBD1 (5 bases). V dropped 3 bases and J dropped 8 bases, with 7 bases sitting between them. This CDR3 region has 11 residues. Looked up from germline, CDR1 is MDHEN and CDR2 is SYDVKM. The CDR3 sequence is CASSLAGGYTF. Written as DNA, the CDR3 is TGTGCCAGCAGTTTGGCAGGGGGCTACACCTTC.

J is TRBJ2-3 and V is TRBV7-6; TRBD1 is a possible D gene (5 bases). V lost 3 bases and J 2 bases, leaving 18 bases between the germline ends. Germline CDR1 and CDR2: SGHVS and FNYEAQ. CDR3 length equals 17 residues. CDR3 residues: CASSFPRGPGHTDTQYF. CDR3 DNA sequence: TGTGCCAGCAGCTTCCCCCGCGGTCCAGGGCACACAGATACGCAGTATTTT.

In this sample, this clone turned up once. The chain joins TRBV24-1 to TRBJ1-5, with TRBD1 matching over 7 bases. J was trimmed by 4 bases and V by 4 bases; bases with no gene match: 6. The CDR3 has 15 residues. Germline loops: CDR1 KGHDR, CDR2 SFDVKD. This CDR3 reads CATSEPGGFNQPQHF. CDR3 coding DNA: TGTGCCACCAGTGAGCCAGGGGGGTTTAATCAGCCCCAGCATTTT.

Here the CDR3 reads CASSLNRAGNSPLHF. CDR3 sequence (DNA): TGCGCCAGCAGCCTCAACAGGGCCGGGAATTCACCCCTCCACTTT. The chain links TRBV4-3 to TRBJ1-6; D possibly corresponds to TRBD1 (6 bases). Looked up from germline, CDR1 is LGHNA and CDR2 is YSLEER. V was pared by 4 bases and J by 7 bases, with 14 bases between. The CDR3 length is 15 residues.

The table lists this clone with a few counts. The rearrangement uses TRBV5-6 and TRBJ2-4, with 9 positions matching TRBD1. The CDR3 length is 17 residues. The trim removed 0 bases at V and 0 bases at J, leaving 4 bases unmatched. The V gene's germline CDR1 is SGHDT and CDR2 YYEEEE. The CDR3 reads CASSLGTGVVAKNIQYF. CDR3 DNA sequence: TGTGCCAGCAGCTTGGGGACAGGGGTCGTAGCCAAAAACATTCAGTACTTC. The variable domain in full, completed from reference TRBV5-6 and TRBJ2-4, reads DAGVTQSPTHLIKTRGQQVTLRCSPKSGHDTVSWYQQALGQGPQFIFQYYEEEERQRGNFPDRFSGHQFPNYSSELNVNALLLGDSALYLCASSLGTGVVAKNIQYFGAGTRLSVL.

V usage is TRBV12-5 and J usage is TRBJ2-3; 7 nucleotides align to TRBD2. Germline V gene sequence: CDR1 LGHNT, CDR2 FRNRAP. The CDR3 is 13 amino acids. Trimming took 8 bases from V and 1 from J; bases not matched to a gene: 3. The CDR3 nucleotides read TGTGCTAGTCTTACTAGCGGCACAGATACGCAGTATTTT. Protein product: CASLTSGTDTQYF.

J is TRBJ2-7 and V is TRBV29-1, with a tentative D call TRBD1 (5 bases). V dropped 2 bases and J dropped 6 bases, with 14 bases sitting between them. There are 13 residues in the CDR3. CDR1 and CDR2 (germline): SQVTM, ANQGSEA. The CDR3 region has the DNA TGCAGCGTTGAATGGGTCGACAGAAGCGAGCAGTACTTC. Translating it yields CSVEWVDRSEQYF.

J is TRBJ1-2 and V is TRBV28, with D hard to call. The CDR3 is made up of 14 amino acids. Germline V gene lookup returns CDR1 MDHEN and CDR2 SYDVKM. Between the trimmed V and J ends, which lost 6 bases and 5 bases, there was a span of 16 bases. The CDR3 here is CASSRLMIWYGYTF. In nucleotides, the CDR3 is TGTGCCAGCAGCAGACTGATGATTTGGTATGGCTACACCTTC.

The V gene is TRBV7-9, the J gene TRBJ2-7, with D possibly TRBD1 on 5 matching bases. The CDR3 loop spans 12 amino acids. Trimming cost V 3 bases and J 6 bases, with 9 bases left between them. Germline V CDR1 and CDR2: SEHNR, FQNEAQ (reference sequence). As DNA, the CDR3 is TGTGCCAGCAGCTTCCTAGGGGTCGAGCAGTACTTC. Amino acids: CASSFLGVEQYF.

The rearrangement links TRBV28 to TRBJ2-2, with TRBD1 as a possible D gene (6 bases). Trimming took off 1 base at V and 7 bases at J, with 13 bases between the two ends. Germline V lookup: CDR1 MDHEN, CDR2 SYDVKM. CDR3 length equals 15 residues. The CDR3 protein is CASSLFRGTIGELFF. CDR3 nucleotides: TGTGCCAGCAGTTTATTCAGGGGAACCATCGGGGAGCTGTTTTTT.

The chain recombines TRBV4-2 with TRBJ1-4, with no clear D. Trimming removed 0 bases at V and 8 bases at J, with 19 bases between. The germline CDR1 and CDR2 sequences are LGHNA and YNFKEQ. This CDR3 contains 17 residues. This CDR3 is CASSQDSLGRSGEKLFF. In DNA form, the CDR3 reads TGTGCCAGCAGCCAAGATAGTCTCGGACGTAGCGGGGAAAAACTGTTTTTT.

The chain is built from TRBV4-3 and TRBJ2-1, with 7 bases that match TRBD2. This CDR3 has 17 amino acids. Germline loops: CDR1 LGHNA, CDR2 YSLEER. The ends lost 1 base at V and 0 bases at J; junction bases unmatched: 6. In nucleotides, the CDR3 is TGCGCCAGCAGCCAAGGGGGCCTAGCGGACTCCTACAATGAGCAGTTCTTC. Amino acid sequence: CASSQGGLADSYNEQFF.